This record covers a single T cell receptor beta chain. Its antigen is unidentified. The data were obtained in a study of T cell repertoires and HLA-DP antigens. Study-level background: Transduced HeLa cells presented HLA-DP to CD4+ T cells. Pre-culture CD4+ samples used roughly 1,200 ng DNA versus around 230 ng for CD137+CD4+ sorts.

The CDR3 spans 15 residues. CDR1 is SGHNT and CDR2 is YENEEA in the germline V gene. Unmatched junction bases numbered 6, after V lost 5 bases and J lost 3 bases. Libraries were prepared by immunoSEQ multiplex PCR; TCRdb keeps only in-frame clonotypes and omits some of them. This sample has about 73,000 clones, with roughly 78% found just once. Findings and limits, study-wide: Against one allele, clones undetected before culture averaged approximately 36%; against the other, around 50%.

The J gene is TRBJ2-5, the V gene TRBV11-3; 10 bases fit TRBD1. The sample was CD4+ T cells from PBMCs. The clonotype originates from a man in his 60s in good health and CMV-seronegative. The CDR3 nucleotides read TGTGCCAGCAGCCCCCGGACAGGGGGAGAAGAGACCCAGTACTTC. Protein sequence: CASSPRTGGEETQYF.